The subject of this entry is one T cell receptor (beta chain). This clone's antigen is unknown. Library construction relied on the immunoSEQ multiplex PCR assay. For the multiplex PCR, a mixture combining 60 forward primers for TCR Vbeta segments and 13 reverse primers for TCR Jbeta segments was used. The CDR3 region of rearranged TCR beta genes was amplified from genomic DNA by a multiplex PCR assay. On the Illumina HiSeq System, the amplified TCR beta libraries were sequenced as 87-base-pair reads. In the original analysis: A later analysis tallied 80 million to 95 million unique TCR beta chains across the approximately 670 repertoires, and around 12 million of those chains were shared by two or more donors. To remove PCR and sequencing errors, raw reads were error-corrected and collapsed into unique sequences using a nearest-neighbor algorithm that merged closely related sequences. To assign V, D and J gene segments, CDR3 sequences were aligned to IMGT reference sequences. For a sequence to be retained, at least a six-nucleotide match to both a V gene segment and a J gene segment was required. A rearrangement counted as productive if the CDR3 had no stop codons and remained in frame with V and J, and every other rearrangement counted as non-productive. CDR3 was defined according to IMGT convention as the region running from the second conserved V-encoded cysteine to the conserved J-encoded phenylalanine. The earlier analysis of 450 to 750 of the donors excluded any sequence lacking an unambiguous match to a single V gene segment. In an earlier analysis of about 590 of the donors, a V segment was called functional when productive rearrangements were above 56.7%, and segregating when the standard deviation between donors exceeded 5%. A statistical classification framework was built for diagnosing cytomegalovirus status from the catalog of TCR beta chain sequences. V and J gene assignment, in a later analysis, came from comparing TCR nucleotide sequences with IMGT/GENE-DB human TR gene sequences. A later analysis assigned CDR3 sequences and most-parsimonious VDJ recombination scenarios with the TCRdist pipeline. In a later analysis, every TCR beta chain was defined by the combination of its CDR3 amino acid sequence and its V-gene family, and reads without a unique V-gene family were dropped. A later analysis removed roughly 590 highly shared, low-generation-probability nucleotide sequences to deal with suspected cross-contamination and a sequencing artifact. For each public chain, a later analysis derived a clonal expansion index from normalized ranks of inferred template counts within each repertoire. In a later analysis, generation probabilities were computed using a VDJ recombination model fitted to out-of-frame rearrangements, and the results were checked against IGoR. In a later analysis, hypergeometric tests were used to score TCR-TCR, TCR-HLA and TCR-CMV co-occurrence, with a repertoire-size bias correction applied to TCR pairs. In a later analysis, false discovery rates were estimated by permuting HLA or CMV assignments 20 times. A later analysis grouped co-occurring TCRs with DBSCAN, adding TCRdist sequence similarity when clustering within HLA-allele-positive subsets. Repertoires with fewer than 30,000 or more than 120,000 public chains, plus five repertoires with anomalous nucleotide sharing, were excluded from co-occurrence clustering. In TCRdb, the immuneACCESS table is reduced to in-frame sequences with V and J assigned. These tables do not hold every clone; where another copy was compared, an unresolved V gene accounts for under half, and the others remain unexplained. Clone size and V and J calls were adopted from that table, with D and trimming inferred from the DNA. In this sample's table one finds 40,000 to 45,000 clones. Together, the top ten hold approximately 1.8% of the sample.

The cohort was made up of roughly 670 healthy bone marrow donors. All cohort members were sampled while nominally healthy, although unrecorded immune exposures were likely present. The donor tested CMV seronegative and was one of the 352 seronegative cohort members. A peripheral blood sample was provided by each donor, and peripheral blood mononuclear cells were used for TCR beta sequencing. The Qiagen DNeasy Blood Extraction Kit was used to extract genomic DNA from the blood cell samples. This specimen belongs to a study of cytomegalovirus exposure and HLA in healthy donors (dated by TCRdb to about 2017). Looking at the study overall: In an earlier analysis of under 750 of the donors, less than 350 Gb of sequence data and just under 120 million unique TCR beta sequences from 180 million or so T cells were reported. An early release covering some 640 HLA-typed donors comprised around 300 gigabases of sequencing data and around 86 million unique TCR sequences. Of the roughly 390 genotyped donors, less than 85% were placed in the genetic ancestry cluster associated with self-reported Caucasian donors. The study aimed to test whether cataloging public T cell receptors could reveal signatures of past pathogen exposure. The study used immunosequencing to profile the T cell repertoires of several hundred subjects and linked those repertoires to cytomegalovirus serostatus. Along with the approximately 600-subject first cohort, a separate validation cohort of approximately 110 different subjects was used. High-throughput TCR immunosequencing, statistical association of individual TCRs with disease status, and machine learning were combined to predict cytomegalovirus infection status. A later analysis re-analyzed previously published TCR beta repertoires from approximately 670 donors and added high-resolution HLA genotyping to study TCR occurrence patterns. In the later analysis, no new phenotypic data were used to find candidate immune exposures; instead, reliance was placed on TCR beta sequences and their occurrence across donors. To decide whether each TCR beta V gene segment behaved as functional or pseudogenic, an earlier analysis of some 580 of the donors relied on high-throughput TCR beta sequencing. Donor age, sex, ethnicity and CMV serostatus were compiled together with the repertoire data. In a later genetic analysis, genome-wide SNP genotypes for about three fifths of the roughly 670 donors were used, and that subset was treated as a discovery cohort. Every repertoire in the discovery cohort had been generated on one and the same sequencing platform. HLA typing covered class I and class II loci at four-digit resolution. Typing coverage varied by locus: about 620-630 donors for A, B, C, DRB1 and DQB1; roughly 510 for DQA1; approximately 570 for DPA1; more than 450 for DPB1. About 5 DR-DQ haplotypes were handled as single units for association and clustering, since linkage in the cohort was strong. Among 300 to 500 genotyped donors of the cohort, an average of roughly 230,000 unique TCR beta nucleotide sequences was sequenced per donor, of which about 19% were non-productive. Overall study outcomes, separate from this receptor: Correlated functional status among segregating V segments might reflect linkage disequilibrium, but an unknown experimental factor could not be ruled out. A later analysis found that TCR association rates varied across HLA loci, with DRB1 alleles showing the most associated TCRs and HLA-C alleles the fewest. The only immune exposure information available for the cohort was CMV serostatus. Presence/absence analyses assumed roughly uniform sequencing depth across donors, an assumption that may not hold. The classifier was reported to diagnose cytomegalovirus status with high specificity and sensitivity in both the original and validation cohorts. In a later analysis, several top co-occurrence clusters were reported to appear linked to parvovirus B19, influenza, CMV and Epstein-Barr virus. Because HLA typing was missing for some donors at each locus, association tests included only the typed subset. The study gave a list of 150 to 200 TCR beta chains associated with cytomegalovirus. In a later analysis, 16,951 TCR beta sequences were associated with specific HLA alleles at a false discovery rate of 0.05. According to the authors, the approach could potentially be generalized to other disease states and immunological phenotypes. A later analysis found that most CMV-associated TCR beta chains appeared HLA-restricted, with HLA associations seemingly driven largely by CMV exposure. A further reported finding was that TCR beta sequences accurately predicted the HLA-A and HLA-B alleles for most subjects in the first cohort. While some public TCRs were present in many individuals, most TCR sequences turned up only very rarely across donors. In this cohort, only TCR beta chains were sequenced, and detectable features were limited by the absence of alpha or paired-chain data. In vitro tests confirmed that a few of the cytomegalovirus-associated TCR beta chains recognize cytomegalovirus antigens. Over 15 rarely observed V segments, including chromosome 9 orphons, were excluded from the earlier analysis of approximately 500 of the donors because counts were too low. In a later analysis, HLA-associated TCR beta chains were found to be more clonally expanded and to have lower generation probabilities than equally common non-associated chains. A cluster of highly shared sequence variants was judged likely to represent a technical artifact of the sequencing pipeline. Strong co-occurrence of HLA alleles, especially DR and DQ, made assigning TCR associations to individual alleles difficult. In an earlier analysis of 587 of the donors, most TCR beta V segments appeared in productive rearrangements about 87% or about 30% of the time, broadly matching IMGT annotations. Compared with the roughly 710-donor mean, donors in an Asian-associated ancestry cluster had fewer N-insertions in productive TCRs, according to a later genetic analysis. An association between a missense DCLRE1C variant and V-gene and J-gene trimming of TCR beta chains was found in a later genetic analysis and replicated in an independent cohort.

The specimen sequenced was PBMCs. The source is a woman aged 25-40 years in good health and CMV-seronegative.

The CDR3 in this case is CASSLGTGRVYEQYF. The nucleotides are TGTGCCAGCAGCTTAGGGACAGGGAGGGTCTACGAGCAGTACTTC. The chain couples TRBV7-2 to TRBJ2-7; the D gene is possibly TRBD1, with 8 bases matching. V is shortened by 1 base, J by 3 bases, and the region joining them spans 13 bases. CDR1 SGHTA and CDR2 FQGNSA are derived from the germline V gene. The CDR3 spans 15 residues, from the cysteine through the phenylalanine. The sequence is cut down to CDR3 DNA, 45 bases in frame from base 1.